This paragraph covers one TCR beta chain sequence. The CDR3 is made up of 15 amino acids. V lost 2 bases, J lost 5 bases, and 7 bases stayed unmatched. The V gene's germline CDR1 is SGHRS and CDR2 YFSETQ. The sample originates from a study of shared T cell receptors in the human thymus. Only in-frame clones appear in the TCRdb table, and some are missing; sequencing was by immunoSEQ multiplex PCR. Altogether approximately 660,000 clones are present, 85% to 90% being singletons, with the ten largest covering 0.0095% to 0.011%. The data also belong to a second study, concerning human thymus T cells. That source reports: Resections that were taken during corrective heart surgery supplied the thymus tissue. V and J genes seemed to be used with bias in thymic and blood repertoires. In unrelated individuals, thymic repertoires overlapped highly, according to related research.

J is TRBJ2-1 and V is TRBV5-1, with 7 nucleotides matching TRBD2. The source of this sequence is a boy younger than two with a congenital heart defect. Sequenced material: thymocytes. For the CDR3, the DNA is TGCGCCAGCAGCTTACCGGGAGGACCGAACAATGAGCAGTTCTTC. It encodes CASSLPGGPNNEQFF.